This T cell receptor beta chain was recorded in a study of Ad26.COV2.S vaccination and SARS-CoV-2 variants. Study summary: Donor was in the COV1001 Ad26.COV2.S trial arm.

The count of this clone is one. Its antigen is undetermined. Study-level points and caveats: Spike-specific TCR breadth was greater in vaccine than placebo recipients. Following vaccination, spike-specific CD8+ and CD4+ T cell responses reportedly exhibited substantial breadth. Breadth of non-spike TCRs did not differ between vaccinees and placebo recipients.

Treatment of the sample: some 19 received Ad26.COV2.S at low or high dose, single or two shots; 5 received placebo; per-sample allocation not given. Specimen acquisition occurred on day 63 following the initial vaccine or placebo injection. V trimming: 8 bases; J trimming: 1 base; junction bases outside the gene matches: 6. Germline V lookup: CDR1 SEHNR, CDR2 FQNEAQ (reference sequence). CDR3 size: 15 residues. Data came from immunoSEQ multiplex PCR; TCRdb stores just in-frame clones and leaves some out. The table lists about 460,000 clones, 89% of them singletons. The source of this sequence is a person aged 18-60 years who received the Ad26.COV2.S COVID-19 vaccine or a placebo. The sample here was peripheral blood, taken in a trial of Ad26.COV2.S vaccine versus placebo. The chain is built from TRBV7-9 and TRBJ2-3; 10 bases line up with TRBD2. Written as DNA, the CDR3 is TGTGCCAGCGGGAGAGGGACTAGCGGCACAGATACGCAGTATTTT. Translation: CASGRGTSGTDTQYF.